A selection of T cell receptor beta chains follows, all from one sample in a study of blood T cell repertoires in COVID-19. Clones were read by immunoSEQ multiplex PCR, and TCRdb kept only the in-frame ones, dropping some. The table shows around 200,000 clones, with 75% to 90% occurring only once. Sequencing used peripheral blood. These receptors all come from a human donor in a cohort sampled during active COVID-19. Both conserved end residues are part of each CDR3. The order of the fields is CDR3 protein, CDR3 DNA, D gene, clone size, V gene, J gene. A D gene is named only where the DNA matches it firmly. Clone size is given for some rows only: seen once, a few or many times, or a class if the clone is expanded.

CASSLGRRGVLNTEAFF	TGCGCCAGCAGCTTAGGCCGCAGGGGAGTCCTGAACACTGAAGCTTTCTTT	NA	NA	TRBV5-1	TRBJ1-1
CASSAYTGTVNTEAFF	TGTGCCAGCAGCGCGTACACGGGGACAGTGAACACTGAAGCTTTCTTT	TRBD1	once	TRBV28	TRBJ1-1
CATSRAAGRSEQYF	TGTGCCACCAGCAGAGCGGCGGGAAGGAGCGAGCAGTACTTC	NA	NA	TRBV15	TRBJ2-7
CASSPDRAGNTIYF	TGTGCCAGCAGCCCCGACAGGGCTGGAAACACCATATATTTT	TRBD1	NA	TRBV11-2	TRBJ1-3
CASTTGPAANYGYTF	TGTGCCAGCACAACAGGGCCGGCGGCTAACTATGGCTACACCTTC	NA	NA	TRBV28	TRBJ1-2
CASSRQTHSTDTQYF	TGCGCCAGCAGCCGACAGACCCATAGCACAGATACGCAGTATTTT	NA	NA	TRBV5-1	TRBJ2-3
CASSLWGQGRINEKLFF	TGTGCCAGCAGTTTATGGGGACAGGGCCGGATTAATGAAAAACTGTTTTTT	TRBD1	NA	TRBV27	TRBJ1-4
CASSQGLSQPQHF	TGTGCCAGCAGCCAGGGTTTAAGTCAGCCCCAGCATTTT	NA	NA	TRBV28	TRBJ1-5
CASSYGAVSLGEQYF	TGTGCCAGCAGTTACGGGGCCGTCAGCTTGGGCGAGCAGTACTTC	NA	NA	TRBV6-5	TRBJ2-7
CASSAGTSGRGEQFF	TGTGCCAGCAGCGCCGGGACTAGCGGGAGGGGGGAGCAGTTCTTC	TRBD2	NA	TRBV9	TRBJ2-1
CASSLKGQSNYGYTF	TGCGCCAGCAGCCTGAAAGGACAGTCTAACTATGGCTACACCTTC	NA	NA	TRBV5-1	TRBJ1-2
CASSLAGTDTQYF	TGTGCCAGCAGTTTAGCGGGCACAGATACGCAGTATTTT	NA	NA	TRBV28	TRBJ2-3
CASRPRAGRTYEQYF	TGTGCCAGCAGACCTCGGGCAGGGCGAACCTACGAGCAGTACTTC	NA	NA	TRBV6-5	TRBJ2-7
CASSPTGFAGNQPQHF	TGTGCCAGCTCACCGACAGGTTTCGCGGGCAATCAGCCCCAGCATTTT	NA	NA	TRBV18	TRBJ1-5
CATSRIRTGAYEQYF	TGTGCCACCAGCAGAATCCGGACAGGGGCCTACGAGCAGTACTTC	TRBD1	once	TRBV15	TRBJ2-7
CASSLNYEQYF	TGTGCCAGCAGCCTAAACTACGAGCAGTACTTC	NA	NA	TRBV5-6	TRBJ2-7
CASGYRTGSEAFF	TGTGCCAGCGGCTACCGAACAGGGTCTGAAGCTTTCTTT	NA	NA	TRBV27	TRBJ1-1
CASSPEGAVTTYEQYF	TGTGCCAGCAGTCCAGAGGGTGCCGTGACGACCTACGAGCAGTACTTC	NA	NA	TRBV7-2	TRBJ2-7
CASSFRVDEKLFF	TGTGCCAGCAGCTTCAGGGTCGATGAAAAACTGTTTTTT	NA	NA	TRBV7-9	TRBJ1-4
CASSRGQGFYEQYF	TGTGCCAGTAGTAGGGGACAGGGTTTCTACGAGCAGTACTTC	TRBD1	few	TRBV19	TRBJ2-7
CTTSAPSGANEQFF	TGTACCACTAGCGCTCCTTCCGGGGCCAATGAGCAGTTCTTC	TRBD2	NA	TRBV28	TRBJ2-1
CACKGQKNSPLHF	TGTGCCTGCAAGGGACAGAAGAATTCACCCCTCCACTTT	TRBD1	few	TRBV6-5	TRBJ1-6
CASSQEGYRAVWYTF	TGCGCCAGCAGCCAAGAGGGTTACAGGGCGGTCTGGTACACCTTC	NA	NA	TRBV4-1	TRBJ1-2
CAWSPTQLLGNEKLFF	TGTGCCTGGAGTCCAACTCAACTCCTTGGTAATGAAAAACTGTTTTTT	NA	NA	TRBV30	TRBJ1-4
CASSLGQGRSGYTF	TGTGCCAGCAGTCTTGGACAGGGGAGGTCTGGCTACACCTTC	TRBD1	NA	TRBV27	TRBJ1-2
CASSMVGQGASGANVLTF	TGTGCCAGTAGTATGGTGGGACAGGGGGCCTCTGGGGCCAACGTCCTGACTTTC	TRBD1	NA	TRBV19	TRBJ2-6
CASSPRLAGGTDTQYF	TGTGCCAGCAGCCCGCGACTAGCGGGAGGCACAGATACGCAGTATTTT	TRBD2	NA	TRBV11-2	TRBJ2-3
CAANRGYGYTF	TGTGCCGCGAACAGGGGCTATGGCTACACCTTC	TRBD1	NA	TRBV28	TRBJ1-2
CASSSQTDTQYF	TGTGCCAGCAGTTCACAGACAGATACGCAGTATTTT	NA	NA	TRBV28	TRBJ2-3
CASSSPGQLTYEQYF	TGTGCCAGCAGCTCTCCGGGACAGCTTACCTACGAGCAGTACTTC	TRBD1	few	TRBV7-6	TRBJ2-7
CASSAVALDSYEQYF	TGTGCCAGCAGCGCCGTGGCCCTTGACTCCTACGAGCAGTACTTC	NA	medium-sized	TRBV5-6	TRBJ2-7
CASSLLMGLAKNIRYF	TGTGCCAGCAGTTTATTGATGGGACTAGCCAAAAACATTCGGTACTTC	TRBD2	NA	TRBV28	TRBJ2-4
CASSYSKGKLYEQYF	TGTGCCAGCAGTTACTCGAAGGGGAAGCTGTACGAGCAGTACTTC	NA	NA	TRBV6-2/TRBV6-3	TRBJ2-7